The 23 T cell receptor beta chains reported below all come from one sample, sequenced in a study of T cell responses to AZD1222 COVID-19 vaccine. TCRdb's table, derived via immunoSEQ multiplex PCR, lists solely in-frame clones and lacks some. Here the sample spans over 130,000 clones, over 90% being singletons. This sample comprised peripheral blood, obtained 28 days after the second AZD1222 dose. These TCRs come from an adult who received the AZD1222 COVID-19 vaccine.

The chain couples TRBV3-1 (or the pseudogene TRBV3-2) to TRBJ2-5, with D possibly matching TRBD1 (6 bases). This CDR3 has 16 residues. The V end was cut by 4 bases, the J end by 1 base, with 16 bases between. Germline loops: CDR1 LGHDT, CDR2 YNNKEL (reference sequence). For the CDR3, the DNA is TGTGCCAGCAGCCCACAGGGCGGAGAAGGCCAAGAGACCCAGTACTTC. This sequence encodes CASSPQGGEGQETQYF.

The rearrangement joins TRBV5-6 to TRBJ2-6; D is possibly TRBD1 (5 bases). CDR1 is SGHDT, CDR2 YYEEEE, per germline. V shed 1 base and J shed 1 base, with 15 bases lying between them. This CDR3 is 18 amino acids long. CDR3 sequence (DNA): TGTGCCAGCAGCTTGTATCGGCAGGGTACATCTGGGGCCAACGTCCTGACTTTC. Translation: CASSLYRQGTSGANVLTF.

The V and J genes are TRBV9 and TRBJ2-3; TRBD1 or TRBD2 may be the D gene (6 bases each). V was shortened by 0 bases and J by 6 bases, with 11 bases between the two germline ends. Germline-derived CDR1 and CDR2 are SGDLS and YYNGEE. This CDR3 has 14 amino acids. In nucleotides, the CDR3 is TGTGCCAGCAGCGTAGGGAGGGGGTTGGATACGCAGTATTTT. Residues: CASSVGRGLDTQYF.

The rearrangement uses TRBV10-3 and TRBJ1-1, with D uncertain. The germline V and J ends were trimmed by 2 bases and 1 base, with 11 bases remaining between them. The CDR3 sequence is 15 residues long. CDR1 and CDR2 (germline): ENHRY, SYGVKD. The CDR3 loop reads CAISEGRRANTEAFF. CDR3 coding DNA: TGTGCCATCAGTGAGGGGCGTAGGGCGAACACTGAAGCTTTCTTT.

The chain uses TRBV29-1 and TRBJ1-1; D possibly corresponds to TRBD1 (5 bases). The CDR3 is made up of 12 amino acids. Trimming removed 4 bases from V and 3 bases from J, with 9 bases in between. CDR1 is SQVTM, CDR2 ANQGSEA, per germline. CDR3 sequence (DNA): TGCAGCGTTGGTAGGGGAGACACTGAAGCTTTCTTT. As protein: CSVGRGDTEAFF.

This clone was recorded once. CDR3 region: CASSHNPDNTDTQYF. The CDR3 DNA sequence: TGTGCCAGCAGCCACAACCCCGACAACACAGATACGCAGTATTTT. The chain uses TRBV6-5 and TRBJ2-3, with D uncertain. Trimming took off 6 bases at V and 2 bases at J, with 15 bases between the two ends. This CDR3 has 15 residues. Germline-derived CDR1 and CDR2 are MNHEY and SVGAGI.

This rearrangement joins TRBV4-1 to TRBJ2-3; D may be TRBD2 (6 bases). With 1 base removed from V and 0 bases from J, the gap between germline ends came to 14 bases. The CDR3 has 17 residues. Germline CDR1 reads MGHRA; CDR2 reads YSYEKL. The CDR3 reads CASSQVRAGISTDTQYF. The CDR3 nucleotides are TGCGCCAGCAGCCAAGTACGGGCGGGGATTAGCACAGATACGCAGTATTTT.

The chain has TRBV11-2 and TRBJ2-5, with 7 bases fitting TRBD1. Germline assignment: CDR1 SGHAT and CDR2 FQNNGV. The junction had 2 bases not matched to a gene; V was cut back by 6 bases and J by 4 bases. The CDR3 totals 12 residues. The CDR3 DNA reads TGTGCCAGCAGACACAGGGGAGAGACCCAGTACTTC. Translation: CASRHRGETQYF.

The chain has TRBV10-3 and TRBJ2-4; 8 positions match TRBD2. CDR1 and CDR2 (germline): ENHRY, SYGVKD. J gave up 2 bases and V 6 bases, and 3 bases lay outside the gene matches. This CDR3 has 14 residues. The CDR3 is CAIRPSGSKNIQYF. The CDR3 DNA is TGTGCCATCAGGCCTAGCGGGTCCAAAAACATTCAGTACTTC.

The chain links TRBV6-5 to TRBJ1-3; D perhaps matches TRBD1 (5 bases). Trimming removed 5 bases from V and 3 bases from J, with 8 bases in between. The germline V gene has CDR1 MNHEY and CDR2 SVGAGI. The CDR3 totals 13 residues. The CDR3, as DNA: TGTGCCAGCAGTACAGGAATTGGAAACACCATATATTTT. Protein sequence: CASSTGIGNTIYF.

This clone has just a few counts. J is TRBJ2-1 and V is TRBV7-2; 7 bases are shared with TRBD1. Trimming at V came to 2 bases and at J to 6 bases, leaving 10 bases not matched to a gene. The CDR3 is 16 residues long. Germline loops: CDR1 SGHTA, CDR2 FQGNSA. The CDR3 sequence: CASSLTTGSGSNEQFF. DNA of the CDR3: TGTGCCAGCAGCTTAACGACAGGGTCGGGCTCCAATGAGCAGTTCTTC.

The chain employs TRBV28 and TRBJ2-7, with unresolved D. Germline CDR1 is MDHEN and CDR2 is SYDVKM. With 3 bases removed from V and 6 bases from J, the gap between germline ends came to 9 bases. The CDR3 totals 12 residues. This CDR3 reads CASSFQLGEQYF. The CDR3 DNA is TGTGCCAGCAGTTTTCAGTTAGGCGAGCAGTACTTC.

The CDR3 DNA sequence: TGTGCCATCAGTGGGGAGGGACCGAACACTGAAGCTTTCTTT. Residues: CAISGEGPNTEAFF. The chain has TRBV10-3 and TRBJ1-1; maybe TRBD1 (5 bases). V shed 4 bases and J shed 1 base, with 10 bases lying between them. The CDR3 has 14 residues. Germline V gives CDR1 ENHRY, CDR2 SYGVKD.

A remark on this clone: An end of the junction does not agree with germline; a read error may underlie this. This sequence joins TRBV7-7 and TRBJ2-5; TRBD2 aligns across 7 bases. Germline CDR1 SSHAT, CDR2 FNYEAQ (reference sequence). This CDR3 spans 15 amino acids. DNA for the CDR3: TGTGCTAGCAGCATCGGGAGGTCGTACCAAGAGACCCAGTACTTC. Translation gives CASSIGRSYQETQYF.

The CDR3 loop reads CASSEVGGFSANYGYTF. CDR3 DNA: TGTGCCAGCAGTGAGGTCGGCGGCTTTTCTGCTAACTATGGCTACACCTTC. This sequence joins TRBV6-1 and TRBJ1-2; D gene unclear. Germline CDR1 and CDR2: MNHNS and SASEGT. The CDR3 is 17 residues long. Trimming pared 3 bases from V and 0 bases from J, leaving 17 bases between.

The V call is TRBV10-3, the J call TRBJ1-1, with D maybe TRBD1 (5 bases). This CDR3 has 15 residues. Germline V lookup: CDR1 ENHRY, CDR2 SYGVKD. V was trimmed by 2 bases and J by 3 bases, leaving 13 bases between them. This chain's CDR3 is CAISEHPGGDTEAFF. CDR3 nucleotide sequence: TGTGCCATCAGTGAGCACCCCGGAGGGGACACTGAAGCTTTCTTT.

The chain has TRBV28 and TRBJ1-2; TRBD1 might be the D (6 bases). Germline CDR1 reads MDHEN; CDR2 reads SYDVKM. The CDR3 sequence is 14 residues long. V was cut by 3 bases and J by 5 bases, with 13 bases left in between. CDR3 bases: TGTGCCAGCAGTTTTAGCGTGCAGGGGTATGGCTACACCTTC. Residues: CASSFSVQGYGYTF.

This clone showed up just once. The V gene is TRBV5-1, the J gene TRBJ2-2; D may be TRBD1 (6 bases). The CDR3 is 15 residues long. Trimming removed 1 base from V and 4 bases from J, with 11 bases in between. CDR1 SGHRS and CDR2 YFSETQ come from the germline V gene. CDR3 nucleotide sequence: TGCGCCAGCAGCTTGTGGGGGCCGGGCACCGGGGAGCTGTTTTTT. This gives the protein CASSLWGPGTGELFF.

V usage is TRBV5-1 and J usage is TRBJ1-1, with D possibly being TRBD1 (6 bases). V lost 0 bases to trimming and J lost 10 bases, with 16 bases between them. Germline V gene data show CDR1 as SGHRS and CDR2 as YFSETQ. The CDR3 sequence is 14 residues long. The CDR3 DNA is TGCGCCAGCAGCTTGGCGGTACAGGGCCCGGGAGCTTTCTTT. This sequence encodes CASSLAVQGPGAFF.

The rearrangement links TRBV7-2 to TRBJ2-2, with D unclear. Per the germline V gene, CDR1 is SGHTA and CDR2 is FQGNSA. V was pared by 6 bases and J by 4 bases, with 12 bases between. This CDR3 has 14 amino acids. The CDR3 loop reads CASSKSLSTGELFF. CDR3 DNA: TGTGCCAGCAGTAAGTCCCTTTCCACCGGGGAGCTGTTTTTT.

The genes are TRBV5-6 and TRBJ1-2; D remains ambiguous. The CDR3 totals 14 residues. CDR1 is SGHDT, CDR2 YYEEEE, per germline. Trimming stripped 0 bases from V and 4 bases from J, with 10 bases between. CDR3 coding DNA: TGTGCCAGCAGCTTGGCCGGGGAAGGCTATGGCTACACCTTC. It yields the protein CASSLAGEGYGYTF. The full variable domain, in which reference TRBV5-6 and TRBJ1-2 provide the parts outside the CDR3, is DAGVTQSPTHLIKTRGQQVTLRCSPKSGHDTVSWYQQALGQGPQFIFQYYEEEERQRGNFPDRFSGHQFPNYSSELNVNALLLGDSALYLCASSLAGEGYGYTFGSGTRLTVV.

The CDR3 nucleotides read TGTGCCAGTAGCATCACCGGGACAGGGGACGAAAAACTGTTTTTT. Translated, it gives CASSITGTGDEKLFF. The chain is built from TRBV19 and TRBJ1-4; 10 bases line up with TRBD1. Germline V gene lookup returns CDR1 LNHDA and CDR2 SQIVND (reference sequence). This CDR3 spans 15 amino acids. Trimming cost V 6 bases and J 8 bases; bases outside gene matches: 9.

CDR3 loop: CASSQFPGQGDYGYTF. CDR3 in DNA: TGCGCCAGCAGCCAATTTCCGGGACAGGGGGACTATGGCTACACCTTC. This chain uses TRBV4-1 with TRBJ1-2; TRBD1 matches at 11 bases. V dropped 2 bases and J dropped 3; count of bases not matched to a gene: 5. CDR1 and CDR2 (germline): MGHRA, YSYEKL. The CDR3 is 16 amino acids.